This is a list of T cell receptor beta chains from one sample in a study of shared clonotypes between healthy human individuals. Method: immunoSEQ multiplex PCR; TCRdb's copy keeps in-frame clones and lacks some. Of 400,000 to 500,000 clones in the sample, 76% were seen once. The specimen sequenced was PBMCs. These receptors were obtained from a woman aged 40-49 years in good health. Some clones in this sample may be carry-over from other donors' samples. Both conserved end residues are part of each CDR3. D genes are given only for firm matches. Clone size, where shown, is once, few, many, or a class for clones that have expanded.

clone_size: many
d_call: -
j_call: TRBJ2-5
v_call: TRBV5-6
cdr3_aa: CASSLRETQYF
cdr3_nt: TGTGCCAGCAGCTTGCGTGAGACCCAGTACTTC

clone_size: -
d_call: TRBD2
j_call: TRBJ2-7
v_call: TRBV5-5
cdr3_aa: CASSLGLAGSSYEQYF
cdr3_nt: TGTGCCAGCAGCTTAGGACTAGCGGGGAGCTCCTACGAGCAGTACTTC

clone_size: -
d_call: TRBD2
j_call: TRBJ2-7
v_call: TRBV11-2
cdr3_aa: CASSTGLALGEQYF
cdr3_nt: TGTGCCAGCAGCACGGGACTAGCCCTCGGTGAGCAGTACTTC

clone_size: -
d_call: TRBD1
j_call: TRBJ2-1
v_call: TRBV5-6
cdr3_aa: CASSQDRDHEQFF
cdr3_nt: TGTGCCAGCAGCCAAGACAGGGACCATGAGCAGTTCTTC

clone_size: -
d_call: TRBD2
j_call: TRBJ2-7
v_call: TRBV28
cdr3_aa: CASSGSSYEQYF
cdr3_nt: TGTGCCAGTAGCGGGAGTTCCTACGAGCAGTACTTC

clone_size: few
d_call: TRBD1
j_call: TRBJ1-5
v_call: TRBV19
cdr3_aa: CASLQGGDQPQHF
cdr3_nt: TGTGCCAGTTTACAGGGGGGTGATCAGCCCCAGCATTTT

clone_size: few
d_call: -
j_call: TRBJ2-7
v_call: TRBV5-6
cdr3_aa: CASSPLHRLEAVGDEQYF
cdr3_nt: TGTGCCAGCAGCCCACTACACCGACTAGAAGCGGTGGGTGACGAGCAGTACTTC

clone_size: few
d_call: -
j_call: TRBJ1-1
v_call: TRBV19
cdr3_aa: CASSIRDTGFAEAFF
cdr3_nt: TGTGCCAGTAGTATACGGGATACAGGGTTCGCTGAAGCTTTCTTT

clone_size: many
d_call: -
j_call: TRBJ1-5
v_call: TRBV19
cdr3_aa: CASSIRGGNQPQHF
cdr3_nt: TGTGCCAGTAGTATTCGGGGTGGCAATCAGCCCCAGCATTTT

clone_size: -
d_call: TRBD2
j_call: TRBJ2-4
v_call: TRBV9
cdr3_aa: CASSPPRLAGVVNIQYF
cdr3_nt: TGTGCCAGCAGCCCCCCCCGCCTAGCGGGAGTGGTAAACATTCAGTACTTC

clone_size: -
d_call: TRBD1
j_call: TRBJ2-5
v_call: TRBV7-9
cdr3_aa: CASRPGTVQETQYF
cdr3_nt: TGTGCCAGCAGACCCGGGACAGTTCAAGAGACCCAGTACTTC

clone_size: -
d_call: -
j_call: TRBJ2-7
v_call: TRBV5-1
cdr3_aa: CASSLDRQSYEQYF
cdr3_nt: TGCGCCAGCAGCTTGGATCGACAATCCTACGAGCAGTACTTC

clone_size: -
d_call: -
j_call: TRBJ2-1
v_call: TRBV27
cdr3_aa: CASSSGPQRRFF
cdr3_nt: TGTGCCAGCAGTTCCGGTCCGCAGCGTCGGTTCTTC

clone_size: -
d_call: TRBD2
j_call: TRBJ2-3
v_call: TRBV15
cdr3_aa: CATSRDRLAGGIDTQYF
cdr3_nt: TGTGCCACCAGCAGGGACCGACTAGCGGGAGGCATAGATACGCAGTATTTT

clone_size: -
d_call: -
j_call: TRBJ2-1
v_call: TRBV20-1
cdr3_aa: CSARDRREQFF
cdr3_nt: TGCAGTGCTAGAGACAGAAGAGAGCAGTTCTTC

clone_size: -
d_call: TRBD2
j_call: TRBJ2-5
v_call: TRBV28
cdr3_aa: CASSIAGGHQETQYF
cdr3_nt: TGTGCCAGCAGCATAGCGGGAGGTCACCAAGAGACCCAGTACTTC

clone_size: -
d_call: TRBD1
j_call: TRBJ2-5
v_call: TRBV4-1
cdr3_aa: CASGQTGVRETQYF
cdr3_nt: TGCGCCAGCGGCCAAACAGGGGTTCGCGAGACCCAGTACTTC

clone_size: once
d_call: -
j_call: TRBJ2-7
v_call: TRBV6-6
cdr3_aa: CASRGGSGSRPYEQYF
cdr3_nt: TGTGCCAGCAGGGGGGGATCAGGGTCACGACCCTACGAGCAGTACTTC

clone_size: -
d_call: -
j_call: TRBJ2-1
v_call: TRBV11-2
cdr3_aa: CASSFQASYNEQFF
cdr3_nt: TGTGCCAGCAGCTTCCAGGCCTCCTACAATGAGCAGTTCTTC

clone_size: -
d_call: -
j_call: TRBJ1-5
v_call: TRBV28
cdr3_aa: CASSFRGPQHF
cdr3_nt: TGTGCCAGCAGTTTTCGGGGTCCCCAGCATTTT

clone_size: -
d_call: TRBD1
j_call: TRBJ1-6
v_call: TRBV27
cdr3_aa: CASSSSWTGSSYNSPLHF
cdr3_nt: TGTGCCAGCAGCTCCAGTTGGACAGGGAGCTCCTATAATTCACCCCTCCACTTT

clone_size: few
d_call: TRBD2
j_call: TRBJ2-2
v_call: TRBV10-3
cdr3_aa: CAISEPPGLAPNTGELFF
cdr3_nt: TGTGCCATCAGTGAGCCCCCCGGACTAGCACCGAACACCGGGGAGCTGTTTTTT

clone_size: few
d_call: -
j_call: TRBJ1-4
v_call: TRBV4-3
cdr3_aa: CASSPRTARTNEKLFF
cdr3_nt: TGCGCCAGCAGCCCCCGGACAGCCAGAACTAATGAAAAACTGTTTTTT

clone_size: -
d_call: -
j_call: TRBJ1-2
v_call: TRBV28
cdr3_aa: CASTVANYGYTF
cdr3_nt: TGTGCCAGCACGGTAGCTAACTATGGCTACACCTTC

clone_size: -
d_call: -
j_call: TRBJ2-3
v_call: TRBV18
cdr3_aa: CASSPLATSTDTQYF
cdr3_nt: TGTGCCAGCTCCCCCCTAGCGACTAGCACAGATACGCAGTATTTT

clone_size: many
d_call: -
j_call: TRBJ1-1
v_call: TRBV10-1
cdr3_aa: CASSAQTNTEAFF
cdr3_nt: TGCGCCAGCAGTGCACAGACGAACACTGAAGCTTTCTTT

clone_size: many
d_call: -
j_call: TRBJ1-2
v_call: TRBV5-1
cdr3_aa: CASSLEGSPNYGYTF
cdr3_nt: TGCGCCAGCAGCTTGGAGGGCAGTCCTAACTATGGCTACACCTTC

clone_size: -
d_call: TRBD1
j_call: TRBJ2-4
v_call: TRBV19
cdr3_aa: CASSAWTGVAKNIQYF
cdr3_nt: TGTGCCAGTAGTGCCTGGACAGGGGTAGCCAAAAACATTCAGTACTTC

clone_size: -
d_call: -
j_call: TRBJ2-1
v_call: TRBV15
cdr3_aa: CATSRVGDEQFF
cdr3_nt: TGTGCCACCAGCAGAGTAGGGGATGAGCAGTTCTTC

clone_size: -
d_call: TRBD2
j_call: TRBJ2-1
v_call: TRBV7-8
cdr3_aa: CASSGTSGGSSYNEQFF
cdr3_nt: TGTGCCAGCAGTGGGACTAGCGGGGGAAGCTCCTACAATGAGCAGTTCTTC

clone_size: -
d_call: TRBD1
j_call: TRBJ2-5
v_call: TRBV7-7
cdr3_aa: CASSPRTGGETQYF
cdr3_nt: TGTGCCAGCAGCCCCCGGACAGGGGGAGAGACCCAGTACTTC

clone_size: -
d_call: TRBD1
j_call: TRBJ2-1
v_call: TRBV7-8
cdr3_aa: CASSSWTGGEQFF
cdr3_nt: TGTGCCAGCAGCTCTTGGACAGGGGGTGAGCAGTTCTTC

clone_size: -
d_call: -
j_call: TRBJ2-7
v_call: TRBV5-1
cdr3_aa: CASSFTGASSYEQYF
cdr3_nt: TGCGCCAGCAGCTTTACGGGAGCTTCCTCCTACGAGCAGTACTTC

clone_size: -
d_call: TRBD2
j_call: TRBJ2-3
v_call: TRBV10-3
cdr3_aa: CAISGGTSQTDTQYF
cdr3_nt: TGTGCCATCAGTGGTGGGACTAGCCAAACAGATACGCAGTATTTT

clone_size: few
d_call: TRBD1
j_call: TRBJ2-5
v_call: TRBV6-5
cdr3_aa: CASRGQGSGETQYF
cdr3_nt: TGTGCCAGCAGGGGACAGGGGAGTGGAGAGACCCAGTACTTC

clone_size: -
d_call: TRBD1
j_call: TRBJ2-5
v_call: TRBV9
cdr3_aa: CASSPGQGQETQYF
cdr3_nt: TGTGCCAGCAGCCCAGGACAGGGACAAGAGACCCAGTACTTC

clone_size: -
d_call: -
j_call: TRBJ1-2
v_call: TRBV9
cdr3_aa: CASSVGVGLYGYTF
cdr3_nt: TGTGCCAGCAGCGTAGGTGTGGGGCTCTATGGCTACACCTTC

clone_size: -
d_call: -
j_call: TRBJ2-7
v_call: TRBV18
cdr3_aa: CASSPGVDGGQYF
cdr3_nt: TGTGCCAGCTCACCTGGGGTTGATGGGGGGCAGTACTTC

clone_size: -
d_call: -
j_call: TRBJ1-5
v_call: TRBV5-1
cdr3_aa: CASSLVGGGDQPQHF
cdr3_nt: TGCGCCAGCAGCTTGGTCGGGGGAGGCGATCAGCCCCAGCATTTT

clone_size: -
d_call: -
j_call: TRBJ2-7
v_call: TRBV28
cdr3_aa: CASSLTGYEQYF
cdr3_nt: TGTGCCAGCAGTTTGACGGGATACGAGCAGTACTTC

clone_size: -
d_call: -
j_call: TRBJ1-1
v_call: TRBV19
cdr3_aa: CAGSINRNTEAFF
cdr3_nt: TGTGCCGGTAGTATTAATAGAAACACTGAAGCTTTCTTT

clone_size: -
d_call: -
j_call: TRBJ2-5
v_call: TRBV5-4
cdr3_aa: CASSLADTTQYF
cdr3_nt: TGTGCCAGCAGCTTGGCTGATACAACCCAGTACTTC

clone_size: -
d_call: TRBD2
j_call: TRBJ2-1
v_call: TRBV9
cdr3_aa: CASSPSGSTYNEQFF
cdr3_nt: TGTGCCAGCAGTCCTAGCGGGAGCACCTACAATGAGCAGTTCTTC

clone_size: -
d_call: TRBD1
j_call: TRBJ2-3
v_call: TRBV5-1
cdr3_aa: CASSPMGQYTDTQYF
cdr3_nt: TGCGCCAGCAGTCCAATGGGACAGTACACAGATACGCAGTATTTT

clone_size: -
d_call: -
j_call: TRBJ1-1
v_call: TRBV2
cdr3_aa: CASSESRISTEAFF
cdr3_nt: TGTGCCAGCAGTGAATCGAGGATAAGCACTGAAGCTTTCTTT